These 10 T cell receptor beta chains were sequenced from one sample in a study of cytomegalovirus exposure and HLA in healthy donors. Assay: immunoSEQ multiplex PCR; the TCRdb copy retains only in-frame clones and omits some. Here the sample spans 150,000 to 200,000 clones, 84% being singletons. Source material: PBMCs. The origin of the receptors is a young man in good health and CMV-seropositive.

This rearrangement joins TRBV2 to TRBJ1-3, with 7 nucleotides matching TRBD1. The germline V gene has CDR1 SNHLY and CDR2 FYNNEI. CDR3 length: 16 residues. Trimming at V came to 5 bases and at J to 3 bases, leaving 10 bases not matched to a gene. CDR3 nucleotide sequence: TGTGCCAGCAGTTCGATCGGGACAGTTAATGGAAACACCATATATTTT. This translates into CASSSIGTVNGNTIYF.

The chain joins TRBV19 to TRBJ1-1, with D possibly TRBD1 on 6 matching bases. The CDR3 loop spans 13 amino acids. Germline V gives CDR1 LNHDA, CDR2 SQIVND (reference sequence). The V gene lost 5 bases and the J gene lost 12 bases, with 19 bases spanning the gap. The CDR3 region has the DNA TGTGCCAGTAGTGAGGGGACAATCATCGAAACTTTCTTT. This sequence encodes CASSEGTIIETFF. The full variable domain, its missing parts supplied by reference TRBV19 and TRBJ1-1, is DGGITQSPKYLFRKEGQNVTLSCEQNLNHDAMYWYRQDPGQGLRLIYYSQIVNDFQKGDIAEGYSVSREKKESFPLTVTSAQKNPTAFYLCASSEGTIIETFFGQGTRLTVV.

In DNA, the CDR3 is TGTGCCAGCAGTTACTCGTGGGGGGGCGGGGAGACCCAGTACTTC. Translation: CASSYSWGGGETQYF. The J gene is TRBJ2-5, the V gene TRBV6-5; D may be TRBD2 (7 bases). V was cut by 0 bases and J by 5 bases, with 13 bases left in between. Germline-derived CDR1 and CDR2 are MNHEY and SVGAGI. The CDR3 consists of 15 residues.

The table lists this clone with a count of one. The genes are TRBV9 and TRBJ2-5, with TRBD2 identical over 8 bases. The germline V gene encodes CDR1 SGDLS and CDR2 YYNGEE. The CDR3 is 16 residues long. Trimming at V came to 0 bases and at J to 6 bases, leaving 10 bases not matched to a gene. The CDR3 coding sequence is TGTGCCAGCAGCGTAGGGAGCGGGAGCGGCGGGAAGACCCAGTACTTC. Protein product: CASSVGSGSGGKTQYF.

The chain is built from TRBV5-4 and TRBJ1-2; the D is unclear. V was shortened by 1 base and J by 3 bases, with 10 bases between the two germline ends. From germline, CDR1 is SGHNT and CDR2 YYREEE (reference sequence). The CDR3 has 14 residues. The CDR3 sequence: CASSLKGADYGYTF. The CDR3 nucleotides read TGTGCCAGCAGCTTGAAGGGAGCGGACTATGGCTACACCTTC.

The chain employs TRBV15 and TRBJ2-3, with 7 positions matching TRBD2. J gave up 2 bases and V 1 base, and 6 bases lay outside the gene matches. This CDR3 has 16 amino acids. From germline, CDR1 is LNHNV and CDR2 YYDKDF (reference sequence). CDR3 amino acids: CATSRGGGSPTDTQYF. The CDR3 DNA is TGTGCCACCAGCAGAGGAGGCGGGAGTCCCACAGATACGCAGTATTTT.

The chain recombines TRBV7-3 with TRBJ2-6, with D unclear. Trimming left V 3 bases short and J 4 bases short, with 4 bases between. The V gene's germline CDR1 is SGHTA and CDR2 FQGTGA. The CDR3 totals 13 residues. The CDR3 coding sequence is TGTGCCAGCAGCTTCTTCGGGGCCAACGTCCTGACTTTC. Amino acids: CASSFFGANVLTF.

The chain is built from TRBV28 and TRBJ1-4, with 8 bases identical to TRBD1. This CDR3 comprises 13 residues. J gave up 8 bases and V 5 bases, and 4 bases lay outside the gene matches. Germline values: CDR1 MDHEN, CDR2 SYDVKM. CDR3 DNA sequence: TGTGCCAGCAGTATCCGGGACAGGGAAAAACTGTTTTTT. It is translated as CASSIRDREKLFF.

A remark on this clone: One junction end does not reproduce the germline sequence, and a read error may be involved. The rearrangement links TRBV27 to TRBJ1-1; TRBD1 aligns across 7 bases. Germline CDR1 reads MNHEY; CDR2 reads SMNVEV (reference sequence). The CDR3 extends over 14 amino acids. The CDR3 bases are TGTGCCAGCAGTCTATCGACAGGGTGGACTGAAGCTTTCTTT. As protein: CASSLSTGWTEAFF.

J is TRBJ1-2 and V is TRBV2; 8 bases line up with TRBD1. This CDR3 has 13 residues. CDR1 and CDR2 (germline): SNHLY, FYNNEI. V gave up 6 bases and J gave up 8 bases; unmatched junction bases: 8. CDR3 amino acids: CASRGDRTLGYTF. CDR3 in DNA: TGTGCCAGCAGGGGGGACAGGACGCTAGGCTACACCTTC.